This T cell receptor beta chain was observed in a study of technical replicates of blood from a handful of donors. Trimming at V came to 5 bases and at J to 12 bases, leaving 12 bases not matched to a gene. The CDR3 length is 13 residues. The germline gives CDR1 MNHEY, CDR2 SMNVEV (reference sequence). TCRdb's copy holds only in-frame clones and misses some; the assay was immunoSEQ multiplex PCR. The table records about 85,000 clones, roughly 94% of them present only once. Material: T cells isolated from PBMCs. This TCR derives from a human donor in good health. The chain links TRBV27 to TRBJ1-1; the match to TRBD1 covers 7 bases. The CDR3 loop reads CASSGTGAIVTFF. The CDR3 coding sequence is TGTGCCAGCAGTGGTACAGGGGCGATAGTAACTTTCTTT.